A single sample is the source of the 21 T cell receptor beta chains below, sequenced in a study of graft-versus-host responses after intestinal transplantation. Libraries were prepared by immunoSEQ multiplex PCR; TCRdb keeps only in-frame clonotypes and omits some of them. The sample contains approximately 18,000 clones, around 35% of which appear only once. Material: alloreactive CD4+ T cells from a mixed lymphocyte reaction culture, obtained before transplantation. Stated subset: CFSE-low proliferating T cells sorted from approximately 6-day pre-transplant mixed lymphocyte reaction (GvH or HvG direction). Receptor source: a human patient who was an organ donor for intestinal transplantation.

This clone was picked up a small number of times. The CDR3 loop is CASSSPGGVQYF. CDR3 in DNA: TGTGCCAGCAGCTCCCCCGGCGGGGTGCAGTACTTC. The chain couples TRBV11-2 to TRBJ2-7; D is possibly TRBD2 (6 bases). Germline V CDR1 and CDR2: SGHAT, FQNNGV. The CDR3 length is 12 residues. V dropped 4 bases and J dropped 9 bases, with 13 bases sitting between them. Supplemented by reference TRBV11-2 and TRBJ2-7, the full variable domain reads EAGVAQSPRYKIIEKRQSVAFWCNPISGHATLYWYQQILGQGPKLLIQFQNNGVVDDSQLPKDRFSAERLKGVDSTLKIQPAKLEDSAVYLCASSSPGGVQYFGPGTRLTVT.

The chain employs TRBV7-9 and TRBJ2-3; 10 bases align to TRBD2. V lost 5 bases, J lost 0 bases, and 2 bases stayed unmatched. The CDR3 length is 15 residues. Germline CDR1 reads SEHNR; CDR2 reads FQNEAQ (reference sequence). CDR3 coding DNA: TGTGCCAGCAGCACGACTAGCGGGAGCACAGATACGCAGTATTTT. Translated, it gives CASSTTSGSTDTQYF.

This clone was counted between two and nine times. This chain uses TRBV4-1 with TRBJ2-5; 8 bases align to TRBD2. V was pared by 3 bases and J by 4 bases, with 1 base of the junction left unmatched. The germline CDR1 and CDR2 sequences are MGHRA and YSYEKL. The CDR3 is made up of 13 amino acids. CDR3 sequence (DNA): TGCGCCAGCAGCCATCTAGCGGGAGAGACCCAGTACTTC. Its translation is CASSHLAGETQYF.

In this sample, this clone turned up a few times. The chain employs TRBV9 and TRBJ2-7; the D gene is possibly TRBD2 (7 bases). CDR1 is SGDLS and CDR2 is YYNGEE in the germline V gene. V was pared by 0 bases and J by 4 bases, with 11 bases between. The CDR3 extends over 14 amino acids. DNA for the CDR3: TGTGCCAGCAGCGTAGGTGGGAGGGGGTACGAGCAGTACTTC. Translating gives CASSVGGRGYEQYF.

The chain recombines TRBV5-1 with TRBJ2-2; 8 bases agree with TRBD2. This CDR3 is 16 amino acids long. Unmatched junction bases numbered 7, after V lost 0 bases and J lost 6 bases. CDR1 SGHRS and CDR2 YFSETQ come from the germline V gene. The CDR3 sequence: CASSLAGRVTAGELFF. CDR3 DNA sequence: TGCGCCAGCAGCTTGGCCGGGAGGGTTACCGCCGGGGAGCTGTTTTTT.

This clone showed up just a few times. V usage is TRBV9 and J usage is TRBJ1-3; 8 bases agree with TRBD1. This CDR3 is 15 amino acids long. The trim removed 4 bases at V and 0 bases at J, leaving 3 bases unmatched. Germline V gene sequence: CDR1 SGDLS, CDR2 YYNGEE. In DNA, the CDR3 is TGTGCCAGCAGCCCTACAGGGGGCTCTGGAAACACCATATATTTT. Protein product: CASSPTGGSGNTIYF.

This clone has just a few counts. The rearrangement joins TRBV6-5 to TRBJ1-1; tentatively, D is TRBD1 (6 bases). V was cut by 2 bases and J by 10 bases, with 20 bases left in between. There are 15 residues in the CDR3. Germline-derived CDR1 and CDR2 are MNHEY and SVGAGI. The CDR3 region is CASSYHRGHIWGAFF. CDR3 nucleotides: TGTGCCAGCAGTTACCATCGGGGACACATCTGGGGAGCTTTCTTT.

This clone was counted between two and nine times. The DNA of the CDR3 is TGCGCCAGCAGCCTCACGGTCCCCCCATACACAGATACGCAGTATTTT. Its translation is CASSLTVPPYTDTQYF. V is TRBV4-1 and J is TRBJ2-3; D is unclear. This CDR3 has 16 amino acids. V was pared by 4 bases and J by 2 bases, with 16 bases between. Germline V CDR1 and CDR2: MGHRA, YSYEKL.

In its sample, this clone is medium-sized (0.01 to 0.1%). The chain combines TRBV9 with TRBJ2-6; TRBD1 might be the D (5 bases). CDR1 and CDR2 (germline): SGDLS, YYNGEE. V lost 1 base and J lost 0, with 14 bases in between. The CDR3 spans 18 residues. The CDR3 bases are TGTGCCAGCAGCGTATACGACAGCGAAAACTCTGGGGCCAACGTCCTGACTTTC. Amino acids: CASSVYDSENSGANVLTF.

This clone was counted only a few times. The rearrangement joins TRBV19 to TRBJ2-5; 12 bases fit TRBD1. The CDR3 is 17 residues long. Germline values: CDR1 LNHDA, CDR2 SQIVND (reference sequence). After removal of 5 bases from V and 3 bases from J, the junction contained 10 bases not matched to a gene. For the CDR3, the DNA is TGTGCCAGTAGTTTGCCGGGGACAGGGGGCGATAAAGAGACCCAGTACTTC. Amino acids: CASSLPGTGGDKETQYF.

V usage is TRBV6-1 and J usage is TRBJ2-5; the D gene is possibly TRBD2 (5 bases). V was trimmed by 8 bases and J by 7 bases, leaving 11 bases between them. The V gene's germline CDR1 is MNHNS and CDR2 SASEGT. This CDR3 is 11 amino acids long. CDR3 sequence: CASGSGGTQYF. CDR3 nucleotide sequence: TGTGCCAGCGGGAGTGGTGGGACCCAGTACTTC.

By frequency in the sample, this clone is medium-sized. The CDR3 DNA sequence: TGTGCCAGCAGCCTGGAGCAGGAACGGGGCACTGAAGCTTTCTTT. Protein: CASSLEQERGTEAFF. This chain links TRBV5-4 with TRBJ1-1; D is uncertain. Germline CDR1 reads SGHNT; CDR2 reads YYREEE (reference sequence). Trimming removed 4 bases at V and 4 bases at J, with 17 bases between. This CDR3 region has 15 residues.

There are a few counts of this clone. This chain joins TRBV5-1 and TRBJ1-2; no firm D call. Trimming took 0 bases from V and 3 from J, leaving 6 bases between them. The CDR3 totals 13 residues. Germline V gene data show CDR1 as SGHRS and CDR2 as YFSETQ. The CDR3 nucleotides are TGCGCCAGCAGCTTGGCGGGCGACTATGGCTACACCTTC. Translation gives CASSLAGDYGYTF.

In this sample, this clone turned up a few times. The V call is TRBV6-5, the J call TRBJ2-7; 9 bases fit TRBD2. The CDR3 consists of 15 residues. After removal of 6 bases from V and 2 bases from J, the junction contained 8 bases not matched to a gene. The germline CDR1 and CDR2 sequences are MNHEY and SVGAGI. CDR3 amino acids: CASRDPIAGAYEQYF. The CDR3, as DNA: TGTGCCAGCAGGGATCCGATAGCGGGGGCCTACGAGCAGTACTTC.

The J gene is TRBJ2-3, the V gene TRBV5-1; TRBD2 agrees at 10 bases. Trimming cost V 3 bases and J 4 bases; bases outside gene matches: 5. The V gene's germline CDR1 is SGHRS and CDR2 YFSETQ. This CDR3 has 15 amino acids. CDR3 sequence (DNA): TGCGCCAGCAGCTCTAGCGGGAGTGTCGCAGATACGCAGTATTTT. Residues: CASSSSGSVADTQYF.

In this sample, this clone turned up a few times. The chain has TRBV6-6 and TRBJ2-3, with TRBD1 as a possible D gene (5 bases). CDR3 size: 13 residues. Trimming removed 7 bases at V and 2 bases at J, with 10 bases between. Germline assignment: CDR1 MNHNY and CDR2 SVGAGI (reference sequence). The CDR3 DNA follows: TGTGCCAGCAAGGGGCAGTTCACAGATACGCAGTATTTT. Its translation: CASKGQFTDTQYF.

This clone is medium-sized in the sample. CDR3 sequence (DNA): TGTGCCAGCAGGGGGGGGTCCTACGAGCAGTACTTC. It encodes CASRGGSYEQYF. The chain combines TRBV6-1 with TRBJ2-7, with 7 bases that match TRBD2. The CDR3 spans 12 residues. The germline gives CDR1 MNHNS, CDR2 SASEGT. Trimming took 6 bases from V and 1 from J; bases not matched to a gene: 0.

For this clone: This same CDR3 is encoded by further DNA sequences in the sample. The chain joins TRBV5-1 to TRBJ2-1; 13 nucleotides agree with TRBD2. V dropped 0 bases and J dropped 6; count of bases not matched to a gene: 0. This CDR3 region has 15 residues. Germline assignment: CDR1 SGHRS and CDR2 YFSETQ. The CDR3 sequence: CASSLGTSGSNEQFF. The DNA of the CDR3 is TGCGCCAGCAGCTTGGGGACTAGCGGGAGCAATGAGCAGTTCTTC.

In its sample, this clone was seen a few times. This chain links TRBV7-2 with TRBJ2-3; D is ambiguous. The V and J ends lost 5 bases and 1 base respectively, with 10 bases between them. The germline V gene has CDR1 SGHTA and CDR2 FQGNSA. The CDR3 contains 14 residues. In DNA form, the CDR3 reads TGTGCCAGCAGCAGAGTCAGCGGCACAGATACGCAGTATTTT. It yields the protein CASSRVSGTDTQYF.

This clone has just a few counts. The rearrangement joins TRBV7-6 to TRBJ1-1; D is uncertain. CDR3 length: 14 residues. Looked up from germline, CDR1 is SGHVS and CDR2 is FNYEAQ. V shed 3 bases and J shed 4 bases, with 12 bases lying between them. CDR3 sequence (DNA): TGTGCCAGCAGCTTGGGGTCTCGAACCACTGAAGCTTTCTTT. It codes for CASSLGSRTTEAFF.

In its sample, this clone was seen a few times. The genes are TRBV11-2 and TRBJ2-5, with TRBD1 as a possible D gene (6 bases). The CDR3 runs 13 residues. The V gene's germline CDR1 is SGHAT and CDR2 FQNNGV. The V end lost 5 bases, the J end lost 7 bases, and 14 bases lay between the germline ends. The CDR3 region has the DNA TGTGCCAGCAGCCCCAGACAGGCCGGGACCCAGTACTTC. It yields the protein CASSPRQAGTQYF.